What follows are 10 T cell receptor beta chains derived from one specimen sequenced in a study of response to subunit inactivated influenza vaccine. TCRdb used MiXCR to reprocess the RT-PCR reads, holding one entry per CDR3 protein. The sample carries roughly 570,000 distinct CDR3 sequences, 11% to 15% recorded once. This specimen was PBMCs from blood, taken approximately 13 days after vaccination. Source of these receptors: a man aged 45-60 years who received an inactivated influenza vaccine.

The J gene is TRBJ2-6, the V gene TRBV9; TRBD1 agrees at 9 bases. The CDR3 runs to 18 residues. Germline lookup yields CDR1 SGDLS and CDR2 YYNGEE. After removal of 4 bases from V and 1 base from J, the junction contained 9 bases not matched to a gene. The CDR3: CASSPRGQGESGANVLTF. In DNA form, the CDR3 reads TGTGCCAGCAGCCCGAGGGGACAGGGTGAATCTGGGGCCAACGTCCTGACTTTC.

Only a few counts were recorded for this clonotype. This sequence joins TRBV9 and TRBJ1-1; TRBD1 might be the D (5 bases). Per germline, CDR1 SGDLS and CDR2 YYNGEE. V was trimmed by 0 bases and J by 5 bases, leaving 14 bases between them. This CDR3 spans 15 amino acids. The CDR3 coding sequence is TGTGCCAGCAGCGTAGGTTGGGGGAAAGGGACTGAAGCTTTCTTT. Residues: CASSVGWGKGTEAFF. Combining the CDR3 with reference TRBV9 and TRBJ1-1 gives the whole variable domain DSGVTQTPKHLITATGQRVTLRCSPRSGDLSVYWYQQSLDQGLQFLIQYYNGEERAKGNILERFSAQQFPDLHSELNLSSLELGDSALYFCASSVGWGKGTEAFFGQGTRLTVV.

The genes are TRBV28 and TRBJ1-6; a weak D match, TRBD1 (5 bases). CDR1 and CDR2 from the germline V gene are MDHEN and SYDVKM. Trimming removed 10 bases from V and 0 bases from J, with 22 bases in between. The CDR3 sequence is 18 residues long. The CDR3 loop is CATLQGWRLSSYNSPLHF. CDR3 DNA sequence: TGTGCCACCCTCCAGGGTTGGCGCCTGAGCTCCTATAATTCACCCCTCCACTTT.

The chain carries TRBV5-5 and TRBJ2-7, with D perhaps assigned TRBD1 or TRBD2 (5 bases each). CDR3 length: 15 residues. Germline CDR1 reads SGHKS; CDR2 reads YYEKEE (reference sequence). Trimming left V 3 bases short and J 2 bases short, with 15 bases between. The CDR3 loop is CASSWNWMGAYEQYF. As DNA, the CDR3 is TGTGCCAGCAGCTGGAATTGGATGGGGGCCTACGAGCAGTACTTC.

This clonotype was detected many times. This chain joins TRBV10-3 and TRBJ1-1; D gene unclear. This CDR3 spans 14 amino acids. CDR1 ENHRY and CDR2 SYGVKD come from the germline V gene. V lost 10 bases, J lost 1 base, and 16 bases lay in between. CDR3 sequence reads: CATRRGDGNTEAFF. DNA of the CDR3: TGTGCCACCCGCCGTGGGGATGGGAACACTGAAGCTTTCTTT.

The rearrangement uses TRBV15 and TRBJ2-2; TRBD2 agrees at 8 bases. Unmatched junction bases numbered 10, after V lost 9 bases and J lost 7 bases. This CDR3 contains 14 residues. Germline V CDR1 and CDR2: LNHNV, YYDKDF (reference sequence). Here the CDR3 DNA reads TGTGCCACACAAGAGACTAGCGTCATCGGGGAGCTGTTTTTT. Translating it yields CATQETSVIGELFF.

This clonotype showed up many times. The chain carries TRBV10-2 and TRBJ2-7; possibly TRBD2 for D (6 bases). This CDR3 is built from 15 residues. V was shortened by 4 bases and J by 3 bases, with 16 bases between the two germline ends. CDR1 is WSHSY and CDR2 is SAAADI in the germline V gene. CDR3 residues: CASSVHGGAVYEQYF. CDR3 nucleotides: TGCGCCAGCAGTGTGCACGGGGGAGCGGTCTACGAGCAGTACTTC.

This chain joins TRBV7-9 and TRBJ2-7; TRBD2 might be the D (6 bases). The CDR3 consists of 16 residues. CDR1 is SEHNR, CDR2 FQNEAQ, per germline (reference sequence). Deletions cut 11 bases from V and 0 bases from J, with 23 bases between. The CDR3 sequence is CAVTPLARTISYEQYF. DNA of the CDR3: TGTGCCGTTACTCCCTTGGCGCGGACTATCTCCTACGAGCAGTACTTC.

This clonotype was found a few times. The V and J genes are TRBV25-1 and TRBJ1-1, with 8 bases that match TRBD1. Unmatched junction bases numbered 8, after V lost 2 bases and J lost 0 bases. The CDR3 has 17 residues. CDR1 MGHDK and CDR2 SYGVNS come from the germline V gene. The CDR3 loop is CASSEVRQGAMNTEAFF. For the CDR3, the DNA is TGTGCCAGCAGTGAAGTAAGGCAGGGGGCGATGAACACTGAAGCTTTCTTT.

In this sample, this clonotype turned up a few times. The chain is built from TRBV28 and TRBJ2-7; 8 bases align to TRBD1. The CDR3 totals 14 residues. Germline V gene data show CDR1 as MDHEN and CDR2 as SYDVKM. V lost 2 bases to trimming and J lost 6 bases; unmatched junction nucleotides: 6. DNA of the CDR3: TGTGCCAGCAGTTTAGGAGGACAGGGATCCGAGCAGTACTTC. Translated: CASSLGGQGSEQYF.